Sequencing of this T cell receptor (beta chain) was carried out in a study of T cells after yellow fever vaccination. Notes on the study in general: Researchers report a weaker secondary response that nonetheless peaked faster, day 5 versus 15. Detected again after the booster were most primary-vaccination clones, at almost 97% CD4 and 80% to 90% CD8.

There are a few counts of this clonotype. Its matching antigen is unknown. Germline-derived CDR1 and CDR2 are LGHNA and YNFKEQ. V trimming: 0 bases; J trimming: 6 bases; junction bases outside the gene matches: 8. CDR3 size: 17 residues. UMIs and a universal primer site were added when TCR cDNA was made by 5'RACE template switching. One entry per CDR3 protein results from TCRdb running MiXCR on the 5' RACE reads. Among a few hundred thousand distinct CDR3 sequences, 4% were seen once, and the ten largest hold more than 20%. The sequences come from PBMCs, collected 5 days after the yellow fever booster vaccination. This receptor was identified in a young man who received the YFV17D yellow fever vaccine. The chain recombines TRBV4-2 with TRBJ2-1; 10 bases match TRBD2. CDR3 loop: CASSQELAGNPGNEQFF. CDR3 nucleotide sequence: TGTGCCAGCAGCCAAGAACTAGCGGGGAACCCTGGCAATGAGCAGTTCTTC.